These 9 T cell receptor beta chains were sequenced from one sample in a study of beta chain features in type 1 diabetes. Study outcomes and limitations: For Type 1 diabetes patients, all four CD4+ subsets carried TCRB CDR3s that were moderately but significantly shorter.

Expressed TCRB transcripts were sequenced because the entire RNA isolate underwent reverse transcription. The table came from immunoSEQ multiplex PCR; TCRdb's copy has only in-frame clones and leaves some out. The data hold 300,000 to 400,000 clones, with approximately 13% observed a single time. Their specific antigens are unknown. Sequencing was performed on naive CD4+ T cells from blood. The source is a woman under 30 with type 1 diabetes.

V is TRBV5-1 and J is TRBJ2-3; 10 nucleotides match TRBD2. CDR1 and CDR2 (germline): SGHRS, YFSETQ. The CDR3 has 15 amino acids. The ends lost 2 bases at V and 5 bases at J; junction bases unmatched: 5. CDR3 in DNA: TGCGCCAGCAGCTTTCTAGCGGGAGCGGGAGATACGCAGTATTTT. This codes for CASSFLAGAGDTQYF.

This rearrangement joins TRBV25-1 to TRBJ2-2, with 8 nucleotides matching TRBD2. Germline lookup yields CDR1 MGHDK and CDR2 SYGVNS. V trimming: 1 base; J trimming: 5 bases; junction bases outside the gene matches: 3. CDR3 length: 15 residues. The CDR3: CASSELAGRTGELFF. CDR3 coding DNA: TGTGCCAGCAGTGAATTAGCGGGGCGGACCGGGGAGCTGTTTTTT.

Here the CDR3 DNA reads TGTGCCAGCAGCTTAGCGACAGGGCTCTATGGCTACACCTTC. This codes for CASSLATGLYGYTF. The chain carries TRBV11-2 and TRBJ1-2; 7 nucleotides match TRBD1. Per germline, CDR1 SGHAT and CDR2 FQNNGV. The CDR3 runs 14 residues. V trimming: 1 base; J trimming: 4 bases; junction bases outside the gene matches: 3.

This clone was seen a handful of times. The chain couples TRBV11-2 to TRBJ2-3, with TRBD1 matching over 7 bases. The CDR3 extends over 13 amino acids. Germline loops: CDR1 SGHAT, CDR2 FQNNGV. The V gene end was trimmed by 5 bases and the J gene end by 6 bases; junction bases not matched to a gene: 5. The CDR3 sequence: CASSPGQLDTQYF. Here the CDR3 DNA reads TGTGCCAGCAGCCCGGGACAGTTGGATACGCAGTATTTT.

In regard to this clone: At one end, the junction sequence differs from germline, possibly due to a read error. CDR3: CASSYLPGTRGSEVF. The DNA of the CDR3 is TGTGCCAGCAGCTACTTACCCGGGACAAGGGGCTCGGAGGTCTTC. The chain uses TRBV7-3 and TRBJ2-1, with D tentatively TRBD1 (6 bases). There are 15 residues in the CDR3. Germline values: CDR1 SGHTA, CDR2 FQGTGA.

The V and J genes are TRBV11-3 and TRBJ2-1; possible D gene TRBD2, 5 bases. The length of the CDR3 is 12 residues. Germline CDR1 reads SGHNT; CDR2 reads YENEEA. Trimming cost V 1 base and J 8 bases, with 6 bases left between them. This CDR3 reads CASSLVEDEQFF. The DNA of the CDR3 is TGTGCCAGCAGCTTAGTGGAGGATGAGCAGTTCTTC.

This chain uses TRBV7-2 with TRBJ1-5, with D tentatively TRBD1 (6 bases). The CDR3 length is 16 residues. Per germline, CDR1 SGHTA and CDR2 FQGNSA. The V end was cut by 1 base, the J end by 3 bases, with 13 bases between. Here the CDR3 DNA reads TGTGCCAGCAGCTTAGTATCAACAGGGAACAATCAGCCCCAGCATTTT. Protein sequence: CASSLVSTGNNQPQHF.

This clone has more than one count but fewer than ten. The rearrangement joins TRBV29-1 to TRBJ1-1; D not resolved. Germline V gene data show CDR1 as SQVTM and CDR2 as ANQGSEA. Trimming stripped 4 bases from V and 0 bases from J, with 12 bases between. This CDR3 contains 14 residues. The CDR3 spells CSVVPGQLNTEAFF. The CDR3 DNA reads as TGCAGCGTTGTGCCAGGTCAGTTGAACACTGAAGCTTTCTTT.

In this sample, this clone turned up a few times. The chain has TRBV30 and TRBJ2-6; D remains unclear. The ends were cut back, 5 bases at V and 1 base at J, with 9 bases in the middle. The CDR3 is made up of 14 amino acids. Germline CDR1 and CDR2: GTSNPN and SVGIG (reference sequence). CDR3 bases: TGTGCCTGGGAGACGAGGTCTGGGGCCAACGTCCTGACTTTC. It yields the protein CAWETRSGANVLTF.